Listed below are T cell receptor beta chains from one sample, sequenced in a study of memory CD4+ T cells and cytomegalovirus serostatus. Produced via immunoSEQ multiplex PCR; TCRdb's table is partial and in-frame only. The profile shows roughly 39,000 clones, around 79% of them singletons. The sequenced material came from memory CD4+ T cells from blood. The receptors originated from an adult in good health and CMV-seronegative. The CDR3 runs from the conserved cysteine through the conserved F or W. The D gene is left open where the match is weak. For some rows the clone size is stated as once, few or many, or as a class when expanded; others skip it.

clone size: .
D gene: .
V gene: TRBV6-1
J gene: TRBJ2-5
CDR3 DNA: TGTGCCAGCAGTGGCCGTCGTGGCGTCCAAGAGACCCAGTACTTC
CDR3 protein: CASSGRRGVQETQYF

clone size: few
D gene: .
V gene: TRBV28
J gene: TRBJ2-7
CDR3 DNA: TGTGCCAGCAGTCCCTATGGGGGTTACGAGCAGTACTTC
CDR3 protein: CASSPYGGYEQYF

clone size: .
D gene: .
V gene: TRBV6-1
J gene: TRBJ2-3
CDR3 DNA: TGTGCCAGCAGTGACCCCGGGACAAGAGGTATCCGCACAGATACGCAGTATTTT
CDR3 protein: CASSDPGTRGIRTDTQYF

clone size: few
D gene: .
V gene: TRBV6-5
J gene: TRBJ2-7
CDR3 DNA: TGTGCCAGCAGTTACGAACAGAGCTACGAGCAGTACTTC
CDR3 protein: CASSYEQSYEQYF

clone size: .
D gene: .
V gene: TRBV27
J gene: TRBJ2-3
CDR3 DNA: TGTGCCAGCAGTACGGGACAAATAATAGCGGTAGATACGCAGTATTTT
CDR3 protein: CASSTGQIIAVDTQYF

clone size: .
D gene: .
V gene: TRBV10-3
J gene: TRBJ2-7
CDR3 DNA: TGTGCCATCAGTGAGTCCGGGCAGGGCGCCTACGAGCAGTACTTC
CDR3 protein: CAISESGQGAYEQYF

clone size: few
D gene: TRBD1
V gene: TRBV5-1
J gene: TRBJ1-1
CDR3 DNA: TGCGCCAGCAGCAGAGGGGACAGGGACAACACTGAAGCTTTCTTT
CDR3 protein: CASSRGDRDNTEAFF

clone size: .
D gene: .
V gene: TRBV5-1
J gene: TRBJ2-7
CDR3 DNA: TGCGCCAGCAGCCCCGACCCGAACAGCTCCTACGAGCAGTACTTC
CDR3 protein: CASSPDPNSSYEQYF

clone size: once
D gene: .
V gene: TRBV5-8
J gene: TRBJ1-2
CDR3 DNA: TGTGCCAGCAGCCACGGACAGTCAAACTATGGCTACACCTTC
CDR3 protein: CASSHGQSNYGYTF

clone size: .
D gene: .
V gene: TRBV21-1
J gene: TRBJ2-7
CDR3 DNA: TGTGCCAGCATGAGGACAGGGGCGTCCTACGAGCAGTACTTC
CDR3 protein: CASMRTGASYEQYF

clone size: .
D gene: .
V gene: TRBV11-3
J gene: TRBJ1-2
CDR3 DNA: TGTGCCAGCAGCTCGAGGGCAGGGGAGAACTATGGCTACACCTTC
CDR3 protein: CASSSRAGENYGYTF

clone size: few
D gene: .
V gene: TRBV30
J gene: TRBJ1-3
CDR3 DNA: TGTGCCTGGGCCCGGGACACCTTCTCTGGAAACACCATATATTTT
CDR3 protein: CAWARDTFSGNTIYF

clone size: .
D gene: .
V gene: TRBV18
J gene: TRBJ2-7
CDR3 DNA: TGTGCCAGCTCACCACCGGCGGACAGCCACTACGAGCAGTACTTC
CDR3 protein: CASSPPADSHYEQYF

clone size: .
D gene: .
V gene: TRBV11-1
J gene: TRBJ1-1
CDR3 DNA: TGTGCCAGCGGAAACAGGCTGAACACTGAAGCTTTCTTT
CDR3 protein: CASGNRLNTEAFF

clone size: .
D gene: .
V gene: TRBV2
J gene: TRBJ2-1
CDR3 DNA: TGTGCCAGCAGTTTGACGTCGAACGCTGAGCAGTTCTTC
CDR3 protein: CASSLTSNAEQFF

clone size: .
D gene: TRBD1
V gene: TRBV5-1
J gene: TRBJ1-4
CDR3 DNA: TGCGCCAGCAGCTCGGTTGGGACAGGGGCTGAAAAACTGTTTTTT
CDR3 protein: CASSSVGTGAEKLFF

clone size: .
D gene: TRBD1
V gene: TRBV6-5
J gene: TRBJ2-5
CDR3 DNA: TGTGCCAGCAGTAGGGGACAGCAAGAGACCCAGTACTTC
CDR3 protein: CASSRGQQETQYF

clone size: .
D gene: .
V gene: TRBV1
J gene: TRBJ2-1
CDR3 DNA: TGCACCAGCAGACCGGACAGGGGCTCTCTCTACTACAATGAGCAGTTCTTC
CDR3 protein: CTSRPDRGSLYYNEQFF

clone size: .
D gene: .
V gene: TRBV4-2
J gene: TRBJ2-5
CDR3 DNA: TGTGCCAGCAGCCAAGATGTAGGAAGGGAGACCCAGTACTTC
CDR3 protein: CASSQDVGRETQYF

clone size: .
D gene: .
V gene: TRBV25-1
J gene: TRBJ2-5
CDR3 DNA: TGTGCCAGCACAAAAAAAGAGACCCAGTACTTC
CDR3 protein: CASTKKETQYF

clone size: .
D gene: .
V gene: TRBV19
J gene: TRBJ2-5
CDR3 DNA: TGTGCCAGTAGTATAGATCTATGGCAGGGGGAGACCCAGTACTTC
CDR3 protein: CASSIDLWQGETQYF

clone size: .
D gene: .
V gene: TRBV19
J gene: TRBJ1-5
CDR3 DNA: TGTGCCAGTAGGCCAGGGCCCGACAATCAGCCCCAGCATTTT
CDR3 protein: CASRPGPDNQPQHF

clone size: .
D gene: .
V gene: TRBV18
J gene: TRBJ2-3
CDR3 DNA: TGTGCCAGCTCACCACGACGGGGGACAGATACGCAGTATTTT
CDR3 protein: CASSPRRGTDTQYF

clone size: .
D gene: .
V gene: TRBV19
J gene: TRBJ2-3
CDR3 DNA: TGTGCCAGTTCTCGGGGGGCCTTCACAGATACGCAGTATTTT
CDR3 protein: CASSRGAFTDTQYF

clone size: .
D gene: .
V gene: TRBV29-1
J gene: TRBJ1-2
CDR3 DNA: TGCAGCGTTGAAAGGGCATCCTATGGCTACACCTTC
CDR3 protein: CSVERASYGYTF

clone size: .
D gene: .
V gene: TRBV2
J gene: TRBJ1-6
CDR3 DNA: TGTGCCAGCACCGAGGGGGACGGACAAAGGAACCCCCTCCACTTT
CDR3 protein: CASTEGDGQRNPLHF

clone size: .
D gene: .
V gene: TRBV5-1
J gene: TRBJ2-2
CDR3 DNA: TGCGCCAGCAGCTTTGGGACGGAGAGCGCCGGGGAGCTGTTTTTT
CDR3 protein: CASSFGTESAGELFF

clone size: .
D gene: .
V gene: TRBV30
J gene: TRBJ1-3
CDR3 DNA: TGTGCCTGGAGTGTACTGGGTAGGGAGTCTGGAAACACCATATATTTT
CDR3 protein: CAWSVLGRESGNTIYF

clone size: .
D gene: .
V gene: TRBV30
J gene: TRBJ1-3
CDR3 DNA: TGTGCCTGGATCGGCCCCGGGGGGGCTCGAGGAAACACCATATATTTT
CDR3 protein: CAWIGPGGARGNTIYF

clone size: .
D gene: .
V gene: TRBV2
J gene: TRBJ1-5
CDR3 DNA: TGTGCCTGTCAGGAAACAGGGATCGATCAGCCCCAGCATTTT
CDR3 protein: CACQETGIDQPQHF

clone size: .
D gene: .
V gene: TRBV19
J gene: TRBJ1-2
CDR3 DNA: TGTGCCAGTAGTATAAGGACAGATGCCACGTATGGCTACACCTTC
CDR3 protein: CASSIRTDATYGYTF

clone size: .
D gene: .
V gene: TRBV29-1
J gene: TRBJ2-3
CDR3 DNA: TGCAGCGTTGAATTACGGGGCCGCGGCACAGATACGCAGTATTTT
CDR3 protein: CSVELRGRGTDTQYF

clone size: .
D gene: .
V gene: TRBV30
J gene: TRBJ1-2
CDR3 DNA: TGTGCCTGGACGCAGCAGGAGGGTGGCTACACCTTC
CDR3 protein: CAWTQQEGGYTF

clone size: .
D gene: .
V gene: TRBV11-2
J gene: TRBJ1-5
CDR3 DNA: TGTGCCAGCAGCCCCACGGGGGGCAATCAGCCCCAGCATTTT
CDR3 protein: CASSPTGGNQPQHF

clone size: .
D gene: .
V gene: TRBV11-2
J gene: TRBJ1-2
CDR3 DNA: TGTGCCAGCAGACCCCGGGAGGGCTTCTATGGCTACACCTTC
CDR3 protein: CASRPREGFYGYTF

clone size: .
D gene: TRBD2
V gene: TRBV9
J gene: TRBJ2-2
CDR3 DNA: TGTGCCAGCAGCCTGGGGGGGTACACCGGGGAGCTGTTTTTT
CDR3 protein: CASSLGGYTGELFF

clone size: .
D gene: TRBD1
V gene: TRBV15
J gene: TRBJ2-2
CDR3 DNA: TGTGCCACCAGCAGAGATCGACAGGGGTCCACCGGGGAGCTGTTTTTT
CDR3 protein: CATSRDRQGSTGELFF

clone size: .
D gene: .
V gene: TRBV2
J gene: TRBJ1-2
CDR3 DNA: TGTGCCAGCAGCGTCGAACAGGGACCCGCCTATGGCTACACCTTC
CDR3 protein: CASSVEQGPAYGYTF

clone size: .
D gene: .
V gene: TRBV19
J gene: TRBJ1-1
CDR3 DNA: TGTGCCAGTAAAGAGGGGGAGACAAGGAACACTGAAGCTTTCTTT
CDR3 protein: CASKEGETRNTEAFF

clone size: .
D gene: .
V gene: TRBV11-2
J gene: TRBJ2-5
CDR3 DNA: TGTGCCAGCAGCACGCAAGGGAATAGACAAGAGACCCAGTACTTC
CDR3 protein: CASSTQGNRQETQYF

clone size: once
D gene: TRBD1
V gene: TRBV19
J gene: TRBJ1-1
CDR3 DNA: TGTGCCAGTAGCCGAAGACAGGGTGGGAACACTGAAGCTTTCTTT
CDR3 protein: CASSRRQGGNTEAFF

clone size: few
D gene: .
V gene: TRBV6-5
J gene: TRBJ1-1
CDR3 DNA: TGTGCCAGCAGCCGGGGACAGAACACTGAAGCTTTCTTT
CDR3 protein: CASSRGQNTEAFF

clone size: once
D gene: .
V gene: TRBV11-2
J gene: TRBJ2-5
CDR3 DNA: TGTGCCAGCAGCCAAAATAGGGAGACCCAGTACTTC
CDR3 protein: CASSQNRETQYF

clone size: .
D gene: TRBD1
V gene: TRBV30
J gene: TRBJ1-6
CDR3 DNA: TGTGCCTGGAGTGTCTACCCGACAGGGATTGTGTCACCCCTCCACTTT
CDR3 protein: CAWSVYPTGIVSPLHF